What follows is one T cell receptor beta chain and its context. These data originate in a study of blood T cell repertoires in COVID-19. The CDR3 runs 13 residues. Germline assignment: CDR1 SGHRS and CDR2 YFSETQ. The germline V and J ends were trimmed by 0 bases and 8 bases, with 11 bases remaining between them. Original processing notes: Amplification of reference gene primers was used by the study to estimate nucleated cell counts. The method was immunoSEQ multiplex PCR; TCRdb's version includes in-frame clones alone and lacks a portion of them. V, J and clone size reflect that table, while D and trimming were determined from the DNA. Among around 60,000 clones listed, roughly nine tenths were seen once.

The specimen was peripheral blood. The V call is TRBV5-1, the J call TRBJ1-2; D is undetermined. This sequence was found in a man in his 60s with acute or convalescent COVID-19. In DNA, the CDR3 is TGCGCCAGCAGCTTGGATTCAAACCGGGGCTACACCTTC. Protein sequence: CASSLDSNRGYTF.